This T cell receptor (beta chain) emerged from a study of OX40 agonist ivuxolimab in advanced cancers. Repertoires were generated with immunoSEQ multiplex PCR, while TCRdb's copy carries only in-frame clones and drops some. This repertoire shows around 38,000 clones, around 88% found once; its top ten account for about 12%. The CDR3 covers 14 residues. Germline CDR1 and CDR2: SGHNT and YYREEE (reference sequence). V lost 1 base, J lost 5 bases, and 10 bases lay in between. The receptor's source is an adult with an advanced solid tumor such as melanoma, head and neck, liver or kidney cancer. The chain recombines TRBV5-4 with TRBJ1-5, with D maybe TRBD1 (6 bases). Sample: CD4+ or CD8+ T cells sorted from blood, taken in a trial of the OX40 agonist ivuxolimab. The DNA for the CDR3 is TGTGCCAGCAGCTTGAATGGGGGCTATCAGCCCCAGCATTTT. It yields the protein CASSLNGGYQPQHF.